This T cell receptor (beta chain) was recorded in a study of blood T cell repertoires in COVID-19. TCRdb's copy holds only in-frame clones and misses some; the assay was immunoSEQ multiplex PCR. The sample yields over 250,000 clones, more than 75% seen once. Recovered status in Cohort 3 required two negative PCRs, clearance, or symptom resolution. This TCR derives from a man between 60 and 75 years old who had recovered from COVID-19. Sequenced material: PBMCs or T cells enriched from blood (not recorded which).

This CDR3 is CASSQLPATNEKLFF. The CDR3 DNA is TGCGCCAGCAGCCAACTCCCTGCAACTAATGAAAAACTGTTTTTT. This rearrangement joins TRBV4-1 to TRBJ1-4, with D unresolved. Trimming took 2 bases from V and 0 from J, leaving 7 bases between them. CDR3 length equals 15 residues. In germline, CDR1 is MGHRA, CDR2 YSYEKL.